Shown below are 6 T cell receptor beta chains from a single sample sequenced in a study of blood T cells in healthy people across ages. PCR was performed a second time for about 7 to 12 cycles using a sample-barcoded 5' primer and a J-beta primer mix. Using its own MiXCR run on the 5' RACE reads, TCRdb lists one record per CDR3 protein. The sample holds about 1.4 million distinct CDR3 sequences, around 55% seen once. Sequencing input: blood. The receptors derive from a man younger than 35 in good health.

The DNA of the CDR3 is TGTGCCTCTAGGCCTGGACTAGCGGTATCGGATAACTACAATGAGCAGTTCTTC. Translated, it gives CASRPGLAVSDNYNEQFF. The rearrangement uses TRBV27 and TRBJ2-1, with TRBD2 matching 10 bases. The germline V gene has CDR1 MNHEY and CDR2 SMNVEV (reference sequence). The CDR3 totals 18 residues. With V trimmed by 11 bases and J by 3 bases, 19 bases remained unmatched.

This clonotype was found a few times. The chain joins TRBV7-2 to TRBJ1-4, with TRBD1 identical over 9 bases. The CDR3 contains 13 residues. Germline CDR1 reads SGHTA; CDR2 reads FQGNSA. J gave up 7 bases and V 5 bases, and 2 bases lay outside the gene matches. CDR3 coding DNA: TGTGCCAGCAGCGCGGACAGGGGTGAAAAACTGTTTTTT. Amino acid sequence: CASSADRGEKLFF.

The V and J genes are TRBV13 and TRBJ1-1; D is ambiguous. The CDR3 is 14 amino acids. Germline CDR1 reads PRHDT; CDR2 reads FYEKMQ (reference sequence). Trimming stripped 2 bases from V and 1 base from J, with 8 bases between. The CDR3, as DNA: TGTGCCAGCAGCTTAATAGACGAGAACACTGAAGCTTTCTTT. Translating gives CASSLIDENTEAFF. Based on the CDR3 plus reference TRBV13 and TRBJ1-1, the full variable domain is AAGVIQSPRHLIKEKRETATLKCYPIPRHDTVYWYQQGPGQDPQFLISFYEKMQSDKGSIPDRFSAQQFSDYHSELNMSSLELGDSALYFCASSLIDENTEAFFGQGTRLTVV.

CDR3 region: CASSFEGGREQFF. Written as DNA, the CDR3 is TGTGCCAGCAGTTTCGAGGGGGGGCGGGAGCAGTTCTTC. The rearrangement uses TRBV12-3 or TRBV12-4 and TRBJ2-1, with a tentative D call TRBD2 (7 bases). Trimming shortened V by 3 bases and J by 10 bases, and 13 bases separated the two germline ends. The CDR3 has 13 amino acids.

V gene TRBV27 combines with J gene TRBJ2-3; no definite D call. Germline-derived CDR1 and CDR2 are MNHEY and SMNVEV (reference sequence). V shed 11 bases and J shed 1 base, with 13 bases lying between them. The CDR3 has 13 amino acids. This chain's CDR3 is CASGQRGTDTQYF. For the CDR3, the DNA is TGTGCCTCGGGCCAGCGCGGCACAGATACGCAGTATTTT.

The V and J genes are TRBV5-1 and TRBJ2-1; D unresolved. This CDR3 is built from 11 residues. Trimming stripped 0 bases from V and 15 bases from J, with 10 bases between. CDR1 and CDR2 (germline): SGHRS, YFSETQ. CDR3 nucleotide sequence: TGCGCCAGCAGCTTGGGGACCCTGTGGTTCTTC. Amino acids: CASSLGTLWFF.